The clone carrying this TCR beta chain was found once. The data belong to a study of cytomegalovirus exposure and HLA in healthy donors. Researchers ran the PCR with 60 Vbeta and 13 Jbeta primers. Profiled with immunoSEQ multiplex PCR; TCRdb holds only in-frame clones, not every one. Seen here are 100,000 to 150,000 clones, approximately 80% observed once, and the top ten hold approximately 2.8%. The sequenced sample consisted of PBMCs. This clonotype originated in a boy between 2 and 10 years old in good health and CMV-seronegative.

In DNA form, the CDR3 reads TGTGCCAGCAGCGGACAGGGGGGTCGAGTCTATGGCTACACCTTC. This codes for CASSGQGGRVYGYTF. This rearrangement joins TRBV9 to TRBJ1-2, with TRBD1 matching over 9 bases. There are 15 residues in the CDR3. The V segment lost 3 bases and the J segment 4 bases; nucleotides outside the gene matches: 7. Per the germline V gene, CDR1 is SGDLS and CDR2 is YYNGEE. Supplemented by reference TRBV9 and TRBJ1-2, the full variable domain reads DSGVTQTPKHLITATGQRVTLRCSPRSGDLSVYWYQQSLDQGLQFLIQYYNGEERAKGNILERFSAQQFPDLHSELNLSSLELGDSALYFCASSGQGGRVYGYTFGSGTRLTVV.